Below, 10 T cell receptor beta chains from the same sample are listed, as sequenced in a study of PD-L1 blockade in urothelial cancer. Documented time point: pretreatment peripheral blood. Assay: immunoSEQ multiplex PCR; the TCRdb copy retains only in-frame clones and omits some. This table holds about 72,000 clones, approximately 83% found once. Sequenced here: PBMCs, sampled around atezolizumab (anti-PD-L1) treatment. Receptor source: a man in his 60s with urothelial cancer.

This clone turned up a few times. The rearrangement links TRBV6-5 to TRBJ1-1; no clear D gene. The CDR3 covers 13 residues. From germline, CDR1 is MNHEY and CDR2 SVGAGI. V gave up 0 bases and J gave up 4 bases, with 6 bases separating them. The CDR3 protein is CASSYSGITEAFF. CDR3 sequence (DNA): TGTGCCAGCAGTTACTCGGGCATCACTGAAGCTTTCTTT.

CDR3 DNA: TGTGCCAGCAGCTTTCAACCGGGACAGACTTTCTCTGGAAACACCATATATTTT. Its protein is CASSFQPGQTFSGNTIYF. The chain has TRBV11-3 and TRBJ1-3, with 7 bases matching TRBD1. The germline CDR1 and CDR2 sequences are SGHNT and YENEEA. CDR3 size: 18 residues. J gave up 0 bases and V 3 bases, and 11 bases lay outside the gene matches.

The CDR3 nucleotides read TGTGCCAGCAGCGTATTCACCAGGGACAATGAGCAGTTCTTC. Translating gives CASSVFTRDNEQFF. V is TRBV9 and J is TRBJ2-1, with D possibly being TRBD1 (5 bases). The CDR3 consists of 14 residues. Germline lookup yields CDR1 SGDLS and CDR2 YYNGEE. The V gene lost 1 base and the J gene lost 5 bases, with 10 bases spanning the gap. The complete variable domain, with remaining parts taken from reference TRBV9 and TRBJ2-1, reads DSGVTQTPKHLITATGQRVTLRCSPRSGDLSVYWYQQSLDQGLQFLIQYYNGEERAKGNILERFSAQQFPDLHSELNLSSLELGDSALYFCASSVFTRDNEQFFGPGTRLTVL.

DNA for the CDR3: TGCGCCAGCAGCACCGGGTCACGGTACCAAGAGACCCAGTACTTC. It is translated as CASSTGSRYQETQYF. This chain connects TRBV4-1 to TRBJ2-5; D gene ambiguous. Germline CDR1 MGHRA, CDR2 YSYEKL. The CDR3 loop spans 15 amino acids. The V and J ends lost 5 bases and 0 bases respectively, with 13 bases between them.

This clone has a single count. The DNA is omitted, as the CDR3 cannot be located on it reliably, and the CDR3 follows TCRdb's listing. J is TRBJ2-7 and V is TRBV28; the table assigns TRBD2, which was not confirmed against the DNA. Per the germline V gene, CDR1 is MDHEN and CDR2 is SYDVKM. The CDR3 length is 15 residues, termini included. The CDR3 loop is CASSSSGVPLYEQYF.

This sequence joins TRBV7-2 and TRBJ2-2, with a weak D call TRBD1 (6 bases). In germline, CDR1 is SGHTA, CDR2 FQGNSA. The CDR3 totals 14 residues. The V gene lost 7 bases and the J gene lost 3 bases, with 12 bases spanning the gap. DNA of the CDR3: TGTGCCAGCATCAGGGACACACACACCGGGGAGCTGTTTTTT. It codes for CASIRDTHTGELFF. The variable domain in full, completed from reference TRBV7-2 and TRBJ2-2, reads GAGVSQSPSNKVTEKGKDVELRCDPISGHTALYWYRQSLGQGLEFLIYFQGNSAPDKSGLPSDRFSAERTGGSVSTLTIQRTQQEDSAVYLCASIRDTHTGELFFGEGSRLTVL.

V usage is TRBV5-1 and J usage is TRBJ2-1; 7 bases match TRBD2. The junction had 9 bases not matched to a gene; V was cut back by 4 bases and J by 5 bases. The CDR3 is made up of 15 amino acids. CDR1 is SGHRS, CDR2 YFSETQ, per germline. The CDR3 region is CASSPDGGFHNEQFF. In DNA form, the CDR3 reads TGCGCCAGCAGCCCAGACGGGGGGTTCCACAATGAGCAGTTCTTC.

The genes are TRBV7-3 and TRBJ1-1; D gene uncertain. The CDR3 consists of 15 residues. V was shortened by 5 bases and J by 4 bases, with 17 bases between the two germline ends. Per germline, CDR1 SGHTA and CDR2 FQGTGA. In DNA form, the CDR3 reads TGTGCCAGCAGCCCCCGGGGAAGGGATAGCACTGAAGCTTTCTTT. It encodes CASSPRGRDSTEAFF.

J is TRBJ2-5 and V is TRBV15, with D perhaps matching TRBD2 (7 bases). This CDR3 spans 16 amino acids. Germline assignment: CDR1 LNHNV and CDR2 YYDKDF (reference sequence). V was shortened by 1 base and J by 5 bases, with 17 bases between the two germline ends. CDR3: CATSRGGGQRVETQYF. The CDR3 DNA sequence: TGTGCCACCAGCAGAGGGGGGGGCCAGAGAGTCGAGACCCAGTACTTC.

The chain has TRBV6-5 and TRBJ2-7, with D unresolved. CDR3 size: 16 residues. The V gene's germline CDR1 is MNHEY and CDR2 SVGAGI. Trimming stripped 0 bases from V and 3 bases from J, with 15 bases between. In nucleotides, the CDR3 is TGTGCCAGCAGTTACTCTGGGCAGCCGTCCCACTACGAGCAGTACTTC. Residues: CASSYSGQPSHYEQYF.